This T cell receptor (beta chain) was retrieved from a study of control samples from healthy donors and cancer patients. Measured with immunoSEQ multiplex PCR; TCRdb has only the in-frame clones, and not every one. Counted here are about 96,000 clones, approximately 93% occurring once; the ten biggest clones make up approximately 8%. This TCR came from a man younger than 30 in good health. Sequencing was carried out using blood.

The CDR3: CASSLGRENTGELFF. The CDR3 nucleotides read TGTGCCAGCAGCCTAGGCCGAGAGAACACCGGGGAGCTGTTTTTT. This chain links TRBV7-2 with TRBJ2-2; no clear D gene. Germline V lookup: CDR1 SGHTA, CDR2 FQGNSA. The germline V and J ends were trimmed by 5 bases and 1 base, with 11 bases remaining between them. The CDR3 has 15 amino acids.